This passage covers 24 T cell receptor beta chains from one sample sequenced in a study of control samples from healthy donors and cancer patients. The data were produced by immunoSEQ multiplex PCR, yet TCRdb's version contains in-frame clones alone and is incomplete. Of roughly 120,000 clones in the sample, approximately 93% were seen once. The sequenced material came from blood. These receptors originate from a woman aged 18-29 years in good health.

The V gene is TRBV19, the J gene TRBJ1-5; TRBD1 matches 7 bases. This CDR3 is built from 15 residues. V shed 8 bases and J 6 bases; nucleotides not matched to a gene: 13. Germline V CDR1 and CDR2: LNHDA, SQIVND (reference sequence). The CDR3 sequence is CASRTIDREAQPQHF. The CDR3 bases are TGTGCCAGTCGAACAATCGACAGGGAGGCTCAGCCCCAGCATTTT.

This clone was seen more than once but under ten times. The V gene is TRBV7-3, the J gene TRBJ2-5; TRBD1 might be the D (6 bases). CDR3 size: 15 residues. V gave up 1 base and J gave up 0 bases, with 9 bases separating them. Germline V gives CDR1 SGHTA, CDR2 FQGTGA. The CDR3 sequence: CASSLRHRDQETQYF. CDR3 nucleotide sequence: TGTGCCAGCAGCTTAAGGCACAGGGACCAAGAGACCCAGTACTTC.

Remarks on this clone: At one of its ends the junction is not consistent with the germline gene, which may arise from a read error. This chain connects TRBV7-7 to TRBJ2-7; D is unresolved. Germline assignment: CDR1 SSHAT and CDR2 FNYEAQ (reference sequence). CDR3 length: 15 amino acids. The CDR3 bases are TGTGCTAGCAGCCGAACCCGACCTACCACGGTCGAGCAGTACTTC. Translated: CASSRTRPTTVEQYF.

The chain's CDR3 is CASSLDGESGYTF. CDR3 nucleotide sequence: TGCGCCAGCAGCCTTGATGGGGAGTCTGGCTACACCTTC. V gene TRBV10-2 combines with J gene TRBJ1-2; no clear D. The length of the CDR3 is 13 residues. Germline V gives CDR1 WSHSY, CDR2 SAAADI. V was cut by 6 bases and J by 7 bases, with 15 bases left in between.

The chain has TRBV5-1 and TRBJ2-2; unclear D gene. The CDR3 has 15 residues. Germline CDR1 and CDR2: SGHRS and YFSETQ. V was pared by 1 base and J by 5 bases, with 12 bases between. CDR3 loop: CASSLLGTETGELFF. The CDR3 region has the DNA TGCGCCAGCAGCTTGTTGGGTACGGAGACCGGGGAGCTGTTTTTT.

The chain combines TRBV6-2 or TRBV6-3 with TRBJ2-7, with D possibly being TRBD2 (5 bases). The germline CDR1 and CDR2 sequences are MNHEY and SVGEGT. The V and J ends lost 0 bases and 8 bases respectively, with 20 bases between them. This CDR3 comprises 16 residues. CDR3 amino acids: CASSYSMGSASFKQYF. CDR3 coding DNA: TGTGCCAGCAGTTACTCGATGGGTAGCGCGAGTTTCAAGCAGTACTTC.

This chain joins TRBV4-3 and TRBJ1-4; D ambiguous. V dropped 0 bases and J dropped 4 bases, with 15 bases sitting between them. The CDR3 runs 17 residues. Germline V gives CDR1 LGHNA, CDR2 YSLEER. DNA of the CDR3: TGCGCCAGCAGCCAAGAAGGTGGTTGGGGTTTTAATGAAAAACTGTTTTTT. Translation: CASSQEGGWGFNEKLFF.

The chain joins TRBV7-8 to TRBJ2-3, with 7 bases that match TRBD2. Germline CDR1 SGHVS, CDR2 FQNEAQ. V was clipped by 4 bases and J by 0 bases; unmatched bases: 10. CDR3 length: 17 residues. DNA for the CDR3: TGTGCCAGCAGCTACCCCTTCTCGGGGGGAAGCACAGATACGCAGTATTTT. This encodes CASSYPFSGGSTDTQYF.

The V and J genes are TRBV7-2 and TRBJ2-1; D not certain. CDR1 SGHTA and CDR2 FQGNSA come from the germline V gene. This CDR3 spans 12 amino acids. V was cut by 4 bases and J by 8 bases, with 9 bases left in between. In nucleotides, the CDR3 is TGTGCCAGCAGCTCAGGTATCGATGAGCAGTTCTTC. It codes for CASSSGIDEQFF.

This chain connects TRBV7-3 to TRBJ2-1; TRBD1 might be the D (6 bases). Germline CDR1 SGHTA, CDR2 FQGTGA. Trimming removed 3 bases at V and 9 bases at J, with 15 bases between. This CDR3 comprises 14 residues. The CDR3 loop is CASSFTGPNTEQFF. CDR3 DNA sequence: TGTGCCAGCAGCTTCACAGGGCCCAACACTGAGCAGTTCTTC.

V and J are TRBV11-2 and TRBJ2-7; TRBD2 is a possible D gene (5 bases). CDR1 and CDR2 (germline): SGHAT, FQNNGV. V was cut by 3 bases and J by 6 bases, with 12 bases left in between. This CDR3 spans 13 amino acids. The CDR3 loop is CASSFTSISEQYF. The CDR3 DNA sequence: TGTGCCAGCAGCTTTACTAGTATCTCCGAGCAGTACTTC.

The CDR3 DNA is TGTGCCAGCAGTCGCCAGGGGGGTCATAATTCACCCCTCCACTTT. Residues: CASSRQGGHNSPLHF. The chain joins TRBV2 to TRBJ1-6; 7 positions match TRBD1. With 5 bases clipped from V and 5 bases from J, the junction kept 6 bases outside the gene matches. This CDR3 region has 15 residues. Germline values: CDR1 SNHLY, CDR2 FYNNEI.

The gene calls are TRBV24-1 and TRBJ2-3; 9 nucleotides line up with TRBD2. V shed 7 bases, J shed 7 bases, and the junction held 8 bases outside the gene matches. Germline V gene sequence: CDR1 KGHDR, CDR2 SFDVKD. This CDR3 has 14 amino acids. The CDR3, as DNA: TGTGCCACCAGCGCGGCGGGGGGGCCTAATACGCAGTATTTT. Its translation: CATSAAGGPNTQYF.

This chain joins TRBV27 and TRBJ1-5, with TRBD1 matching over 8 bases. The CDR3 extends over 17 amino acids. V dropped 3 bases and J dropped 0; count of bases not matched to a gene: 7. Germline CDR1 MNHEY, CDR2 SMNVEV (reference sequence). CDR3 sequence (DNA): TGTGCCAGCAGTTTCGACAGGGGTGGTTATAGCAATCAGCCCCAGCATTTT. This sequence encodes CASSFDRGGYSNQPQHF.

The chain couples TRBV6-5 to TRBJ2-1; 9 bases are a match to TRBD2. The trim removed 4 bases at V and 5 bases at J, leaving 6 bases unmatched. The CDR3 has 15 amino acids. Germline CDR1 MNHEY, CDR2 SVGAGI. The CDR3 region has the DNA TGTGCCAGCAGTTCAAGCGGGAGGACCCACAATGAGCAGTTCTTC. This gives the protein CASSSSGRTHNEQFF.

CDR3 nucleotides: TGCGCCAGCAGCCTCTCGCAATTGGACACTGAAGCTTTCTTT. It yields the protein CASSLSQLDTEAFF. The chain links TRBV5-1 to TRBJ1-1, with no clear D. Trimming took 4 bases from V and 3 from J, leaving 13 bases between them. There are 14 residues in the CDR3. Per the germline V gene, CDR1 is SGHRS and CDR2 is YFSETQ.

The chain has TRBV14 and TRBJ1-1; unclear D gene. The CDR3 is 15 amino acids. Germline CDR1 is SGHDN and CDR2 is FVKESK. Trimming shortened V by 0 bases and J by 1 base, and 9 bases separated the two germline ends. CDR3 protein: CASSQDHSWNTEAFF. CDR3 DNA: TGTGCCAGCAGCCAAGATCACAGTTGGAACACTGAAGCTTTCTTT.

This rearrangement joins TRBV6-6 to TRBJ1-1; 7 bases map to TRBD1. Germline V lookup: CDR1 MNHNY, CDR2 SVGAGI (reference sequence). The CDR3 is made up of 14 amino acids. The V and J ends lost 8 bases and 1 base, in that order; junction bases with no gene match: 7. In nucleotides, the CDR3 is TGTGCCAGCCAAGACAGGGTTGCGAACACTGAAGCTTTCTTT. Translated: CASQDRVANTEAFF.

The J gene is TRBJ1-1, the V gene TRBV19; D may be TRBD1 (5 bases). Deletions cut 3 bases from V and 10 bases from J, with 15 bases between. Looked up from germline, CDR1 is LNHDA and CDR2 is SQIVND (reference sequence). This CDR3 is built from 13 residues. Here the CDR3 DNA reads TGTGCCAGTAGTATTGTTCTTCAGGGTGGAGCTTTCTTT. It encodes CASSIVLQGGAFF.

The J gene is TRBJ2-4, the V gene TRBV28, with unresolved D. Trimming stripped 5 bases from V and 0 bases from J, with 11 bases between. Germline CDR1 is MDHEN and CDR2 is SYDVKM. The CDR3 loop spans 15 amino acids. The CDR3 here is CASSAGQLAKNIQYF. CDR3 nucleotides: TGTGCCAGCAGTGCCGGGCAGTTAGCCAAAAACATTCAGTACTTC.

The DNA of the CDR3 is TGTGCCAGTAGTGTACAGGGGGTAGGTGGCTACACCTTC. It codes for CASSVQGVGGYTF. The genes are TRBV19 and TRBJ1-2, with 8 bases matching TRBD1. Losses at the gene ends were 5 bases for V and 7 bases for J; bases not matched to a gene: 6. Germline V gene lookup returns CDR1 LNHDA and CDR2 SQIVND (reference sequence). This CDR3 spans 13 amino acids.

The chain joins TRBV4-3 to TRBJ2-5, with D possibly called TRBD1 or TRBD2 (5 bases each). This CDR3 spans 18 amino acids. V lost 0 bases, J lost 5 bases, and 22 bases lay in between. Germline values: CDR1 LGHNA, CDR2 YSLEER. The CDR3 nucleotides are TGCGCCAGCAGCCAAGATCCATACGGGGCCCCTGGGGCGGAGACCCAGTACTTC. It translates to CASSQDPYGAPGAETQYF.

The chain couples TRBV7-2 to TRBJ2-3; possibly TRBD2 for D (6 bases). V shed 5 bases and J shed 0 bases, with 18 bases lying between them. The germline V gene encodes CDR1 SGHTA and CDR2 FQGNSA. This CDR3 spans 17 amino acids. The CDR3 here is CASSLRFGGMSTDTQYF. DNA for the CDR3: TGTGCCAGCAGCCTACGTTTCGGCGGGATGAGCACAGATACGCAGTATTTT.

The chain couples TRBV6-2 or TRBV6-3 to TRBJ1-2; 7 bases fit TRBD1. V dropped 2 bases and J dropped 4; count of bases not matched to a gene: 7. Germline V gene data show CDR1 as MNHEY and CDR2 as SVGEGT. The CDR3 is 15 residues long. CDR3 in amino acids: CASSYNAGGGYGYTF. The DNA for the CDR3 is TGTGCCAGCAGTTACAACGCAGGGGGTGGCTATGGCTACACCTTC.